This is a list of T cell receptor beta chains from one sample in a study of blood T cell repertoires in COVID-19. Assay: immunoSEQ multiplex PCR; the TCRdb copy retains only in-frame clones and omits some. Of around 36,000 clones in the sample, about 89% were seen once. Sequences were obtained from peripheral blood. The receptors originated from a human donor in a cohort sampled during active COVID-19. Each CDR3 is given with its conserved first and last residue. D genes are given only for firm matches. The size entry is marked missing in some rows and otherwise reads once, few, many or a size class.

size: .
J: TRBJ2-1
V: TRBV4-3
D: .
CDR3: CASSQFGRITEQFF
DNA: TGCGCCAGCAGCCAGTTCGGGAGAATCACTGAGCAGTTCTTC

size: .
J: TRBJ2-7
V: TRBV7-9
D: .
CDR3: CASSLAQGAEQYF
DNA: TGTGCCAGCAGCTTAGCACAGGGTGCCGAGCAGTACTTC

size: .
J: TRBJ2-3
V: TRBV5-6
D: TRBD2
CDR3: CASSFFVLAGGPTDTQYF
DNA: TGTGCCAGCAGCTTCTTCGTCCTAGCGGGAGGGCCAACAGATACGCAGTATTTT

size: .
J: TRBJ2-7
V: TRBV4-1
D: TRBD2
CDR3: CASSLGRGALGEQYF
DNA: TGCGCCAGCAGCCTAGGGCGGGGGGCCCTCGGGGAGCAGTACTTC

size: .
J: TRBJ2-5
V: TRBV10-1
D: TRBD1
CDR3: CASSPGTGGKTQYF
DNA: TGCGCCAGCAGCCCCGGGACAGGGGGGAAGACCCAGTACTTC

size: .
J: TRBJ2-3
V: TRBV2
D: .
CDR3: CASSPVSSDTQYF
DNA: TGTGCCAGCAGCCCCGTATCTTCAGATACGCAGTATTTT

size: .
J: TRBJ1-1
V: TRBV19
D: .
CDR3: CASSQVMNTEAFF
DNA: TGTGCCAGTAGTCAGGTTATGAACACTGAAGCTTTCTTT

size: few
J: TRBJ1-3
V: TRBV10-3
D: TRBD1
CDR3: CAINQGAGLNTIYF
DNA: TGTGCCATCAACCAGGGGGCTGGCTTAAACACCATATATTTT

size: .
J: TRBJ2-1
V: TRBV10-3
D: TRBD1
CDR3: CATDTPGQGEDNEQFF
DNA: TGTGCCACCGACACGCCCGGGCAGGGGGAAGACAATGAGCAGTTCTTC

size: .
J: TRBJ2-7
V: TRBV19
D: .
CDR3: CASSMTVLFSYEQYF
DNA: TGTGCCAGTAGTATGACAGTCCTGTTCTCCTACGAGCAGTACTTC

size: .
J: TRBJ2-7
V: TRBV20-1
D: TRBD2
CDR3: CSASYSGPYEQYF
DNA: TGCAGTGCTAGTTATAGCGGGCCCTACGAGCAGTACTTC

size: .
J: TRBJ1-1
V: TRBV5-4
D: TRBD1
CDR3: CASSQGQMNTEAFF
DNA: TGTGCCAGCAGCCAGGGACAGATGAACACTGAAGCTTTCTTT

size: .
J: TRBJ2-1
V: TRBV2
D: .
CDR3: CASSVGGRVNEQFF
DNA: TGTGCCAGCAGTGTAGGAGGGCGGGTCAATGAGCAGTTCTTC

size: .
J: TRBJ2-5
V: TRBV4-3
D: .
CDR3: CASSRIRQPQETQYF
DNA: TGCGCCAGCAGTAGGATCAGGCAGCCCCAAGAGACCCAGTACTTC

size: .
J: TRBJ1-2
V: TRBV12-3/TRBV12-4
D: .
CDR3: CASSSGGNYGYTF
DNA: TGTGCCAGCAGTTCCGGGGGAAACTATGGCTACACCTTC

size: few
J: TRBJ2-7
V: TRBV20-1
D: .
CDR3: CSASQLVLGYEQYF
DNA: TGCAGTGCTAGTCAACTAGTCTTGGGCTACGAGCAGTACTTC

size: .
J: TRBJ1-4
V: TRBV6-7
D: .
CDR3: CASSGGQVGNNEKLFF
DNA: TGTGCCAGCAGTGGGGGCCAGGTGGGGAATAATGAAAAACTGTTTTTT

size: few
J: TRBJ1-2
V: TRBV20-1
D: .
CDR3: CSAGGVYGYTF
DNA: TGCAGTGCTGGGGGGGTTTATGGCTACACCTTC

size: .
J: TRBJ1-2
V: TRBV2
D: TRBD1
CDR3: CASLATGELSGYTF
DNA: TGTGCCAGCTTAGCGACAGGGGAATTGAGTGGCTACACCTTC

size: few
J: TRBJ2-5
V: TRBV4-1
D: .
CDR3: CASSQGIQGGETQYF
DNA: TGCGCCAGCAGCCAAGGGATCCAGGGTGGAGAGACCCAGTACTTC

size: once
J: TRBJ2-7
V: TRBV29-1
D: TRBD1
CDR3: CSGKGQGAYEQYF
DNA: TGCAGCGGCAAAGGACAGGGAGCCTACGAGCAGTACTTC

size: .
J: TRBJ1-2
V: TRBV2
D: TRBD1
CDR3: CASSRQGAGGYTF
DNA: TGTGCCAGCAGTCGACAGGGGGCGGGTGGCTACACCTTC

size: .
J: TRBJ2-5
V: TRBV9
D: .
CDR3: CASSRNELGRNQETQYF
DNA: TGTGCCAGCAGCCGGAACGAGCTAGGGAGAAACCAAGAGACCCAGTACTTC

size: .
J: TRBJ2-7
V: TRBV5-1
D: TRBD2
CDR3: CASSSGRTSEQYF
DNA: TGCGCCAGCAGCTCGGGACGGACTAGTGAGCAGTACTTC

size: .
J: TRBJ2-1
V: TRBV5-4
D: .
CDR3: CASSLDGSGFYNEQFF
DNA: TGTGCCAGCAGCTTGGATGGTAGCGGTTTTTACAATGAGCAGTTCTTC

size: .
J: TRBJ2-5
V: TRBV18
D: .
CDR3: CASSPGVGETQYF
DNA: TGTGCCAGCTCACCCGGGGTAGGCGAGACCCAGTACTTC

size: .
J: TRBJ2-7
V: TRBV10-3
D: TRBD1
CDR3: CAISERGQDEQYF
DNA: TGTGCCATCAGTGAAAGGGGGCAGGACGAGCAGTACTTC

size: .
J: TRBJ1-1
V: TRBV18
D: TRBD1
CDR3: CASSTGGGGEAFF
DNA: TGTGCCAGCTCGACAGGGGGCGGTGGTGAAGCTTTCTTT

size: .
J: TRBJ2-5
V: TRBV6-5
D: .
CDR3: CASSTPGGRETQYF
DNA: TGTGCCAGCAGTACACCCGGGGGAAGGGAGACCCAGTACTTC

size: .
J: TRBJ1-2
V: TRBV29-1
D: .
CDR3: CSVDRGGRNGYTF
DNA: TGCAGCGTTGACAGGGGAGGGAGGAATGGCTACACCTTC